The 4 T cell receptor beta chains given below trace back to one sample, sequenced in a study of blood T cell repertoires in COVID-19. Produced via immunoSEQ multiplex PCR; TCRdb's table is partial and in-frame only. This sample has 170,000 or so clones; about 90% occur once, and the top ten carry 7%. The sequenced sample consisted of PBMCs or T cells enriched from blood (not recorded which). Every receptor here comes from a woman between 45 and 65 years old who had recovered from COVID-19.

V and J are TRBV7-9 and TRBJ2-5, with D possibly TRBD2 on 6 matching bases. The germline gives CDR1 SEHNR, CDR2 FQNEAQ (reference sequence). The V and J ends lost 3 bases and 8 bases respectively, with 16 bases between them. This CDR3 is 14 amino acids long. The CDR3 nucleotides read TGTGCCAGCAGCTTGGGGACTGCCGACACCACCCAGTACTTC. Protein product: CASSLGTADTTQYF.

The V and J genes are TRBV6-1 and TRBJ2-5; 8 bases agree with TRBD1. This CDR3 comprises 13 residues. The junction had 5 bases not matched to a gene; V was cut back by 7 bases and J by 4 bases. Germline V lookup: CDR1 MNHNS, CDR2 SASEGT. The CDR3 sequence: CASKGQGGETQYF. Here the CDR3 DNA reads TGTGCCAGCAAAGGACAGGGTGGAGAGACCCAGTACTTC.

V usage is TRBV19 and J usage is TRBJ1-5; the match to TRBD1 covers 7 bases. The CDR3 loop spans 14 amino acids. Germline CDR1 and CDR2: LNHDA and SQIVND (reference sequence). The V segment lost 8 bases and the J segment 2 bases; nucleotides outside the gene matches: 6. This CDR3 reads CASAQGSGNQPQHF. The DNA of the CDR3 is TGTGCCAGTGCACAGGGGAGTGGCAATCAGCCCCAGCATTTT.

The CDR3 sequence is CASSPTPAYGYTF. CDR3 in DNA: TGTGCCAGCTCACCAACACCTGCCTATGGCTACACCTTC. The chain carries TRBV18 and TRBJ1-2; D remains unclear. CDR3 size: 13 residues. Germline V lookup: CDR1 KGHSH, CDR2 LQKENI. V was pared by 2 bases and J by 4 bases, with 8 bases between.